This TCR beta chain was captured in a study of T cell repertoires in cytomegalovirus infection (dated by TCRdb to between 2018 and 2021). Background for the entire study: Donor HLA type was relevant to the analysis, because carriage of CMV infection together with the matching HLA type was indicated by public TCR beta signatures. On the study overall, not on this receptor specifically: The ex vivo response was dominated by HLA-C-restricted CMV-specific TCR beta clonotypes, and the single most frequent clonotype in two of eight donors was supplied by these HLA-C-restricted clonotypes. In both this cohort and an independent roughly 330-donor cohort, the cumulative frequency of public TCR beta family members distinguished carriers of CMV infection plus the relevant HLA type.

For sequencing, an Illumina HiSeq 1500 was employed. TCRdb trimmed public reads at Q25 via fastp, called clones via MiXCR and kept in-frame beta chains. Rows merge per CDR3 protein into single entries with the most common DNA and genes. Recorded for this sample are some 680,000 distinct CDR3 sequences; less than 40% of them occurred a single time. The ten largest clones add up to roughly 2.9% of the sample. Germline trimming amounts to 3 bases on V and 6 bases on J, with 3 as the count of junction bases outside the gene matches. In the germline V gene, CDR1 corresponds to SGHVS and CDR2 to FQNEAQ. The CDR3 goes from the cysteine to the phenylalanine over 13 residues. Kept here is only the CDR3 DNA, which spans 39 bases and is read in frame from base 1. This clonotype was seen repeatedly, ten times or more. Its antigen is unknown. No quality values exist for individual bases; no much larger clone is one base distant.

The sequence was collected from a human donor in good health (CMV status not recorded). Some clones in this sample may be carry-over from other donors' samples. The chain employs TRBV7-8 and TRBJ2-7; the central 9 bases match TRBD1. What was sequenced was PBMCs. The DNA sequence is as follows: TGTGCCAGCAGCTTTGGGACAGGGCGCGAGCAGTACTTC. Translation gives CASSFGTGREQYF.